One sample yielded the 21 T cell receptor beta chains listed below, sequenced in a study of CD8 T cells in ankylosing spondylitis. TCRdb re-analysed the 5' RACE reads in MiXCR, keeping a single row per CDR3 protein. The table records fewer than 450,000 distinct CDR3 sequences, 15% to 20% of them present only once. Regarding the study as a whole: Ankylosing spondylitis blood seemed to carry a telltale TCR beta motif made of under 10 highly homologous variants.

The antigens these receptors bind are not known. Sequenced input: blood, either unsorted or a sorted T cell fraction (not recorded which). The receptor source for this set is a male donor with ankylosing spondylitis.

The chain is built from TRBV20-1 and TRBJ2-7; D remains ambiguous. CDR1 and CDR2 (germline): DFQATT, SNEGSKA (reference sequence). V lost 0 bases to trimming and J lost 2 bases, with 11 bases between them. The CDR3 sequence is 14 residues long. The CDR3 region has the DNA TGCAGTGCTAGAGAAGTGGCCAGGCCCTACGAGCAGTACTTC. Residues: CSAREVARPYEQYF.

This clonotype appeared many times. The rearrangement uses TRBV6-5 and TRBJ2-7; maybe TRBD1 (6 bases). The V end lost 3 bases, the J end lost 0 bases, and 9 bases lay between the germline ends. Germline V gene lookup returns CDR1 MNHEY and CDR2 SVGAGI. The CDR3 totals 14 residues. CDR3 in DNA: TGTGCCAGCAGTTATTGGGGGCCCTCCTACGAGCAGTACTTC. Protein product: CASSYWGPSYEQYF.

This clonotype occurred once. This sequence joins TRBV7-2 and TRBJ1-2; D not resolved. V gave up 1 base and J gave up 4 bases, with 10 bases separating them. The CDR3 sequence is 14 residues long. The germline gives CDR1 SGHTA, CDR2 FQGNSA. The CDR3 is CASSLGSAVYGYTF. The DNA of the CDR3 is TGTGCCAGCAGCTTAGGTTCGGCAGTCTATGGCTACACCTTC.

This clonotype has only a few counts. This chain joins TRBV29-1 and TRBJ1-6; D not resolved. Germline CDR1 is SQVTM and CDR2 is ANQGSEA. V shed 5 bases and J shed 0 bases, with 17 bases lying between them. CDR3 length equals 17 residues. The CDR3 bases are TGCAGCGTTTCACCCTGGGAGGGAACCTCCTATAATTCACCCCTCCACTTT. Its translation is CSVSPWEGTSYNSPLHF.

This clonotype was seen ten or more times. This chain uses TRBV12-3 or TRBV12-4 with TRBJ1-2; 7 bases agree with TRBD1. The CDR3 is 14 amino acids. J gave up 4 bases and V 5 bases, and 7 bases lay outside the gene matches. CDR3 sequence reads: CASSKTGWFYGYTF. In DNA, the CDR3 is TGTGCCAGCAGTAAGACAGGGTGGTTCTATGGCTACACCTTC.

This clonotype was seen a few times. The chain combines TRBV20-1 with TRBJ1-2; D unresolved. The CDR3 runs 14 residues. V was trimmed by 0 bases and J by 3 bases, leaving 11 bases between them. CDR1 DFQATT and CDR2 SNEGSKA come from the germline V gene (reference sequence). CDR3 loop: CSAREGWEDYGYTF. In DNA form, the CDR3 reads TGCAGTGCTAGAGAGGGCTGGGAGGACTATGGCTACACCTTC.

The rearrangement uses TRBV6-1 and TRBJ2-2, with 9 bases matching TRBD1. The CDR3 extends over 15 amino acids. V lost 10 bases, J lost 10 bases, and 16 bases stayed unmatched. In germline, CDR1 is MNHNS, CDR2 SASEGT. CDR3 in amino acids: CATTGQGKGRSELFF. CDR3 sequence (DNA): TGTGCCACCACCGGACAGGGGAAAGGTCGGTCGGAGCTGTTTTTT.

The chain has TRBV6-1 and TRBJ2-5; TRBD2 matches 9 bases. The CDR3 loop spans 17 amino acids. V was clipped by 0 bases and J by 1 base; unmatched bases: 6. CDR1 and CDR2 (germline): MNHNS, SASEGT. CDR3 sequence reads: CASSEAAGAGGQETQYF. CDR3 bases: TGTGCCAGCAGTGAAGCCGCGGGAGCGGGAGGCCAAGAGACCCAGTACTTC.

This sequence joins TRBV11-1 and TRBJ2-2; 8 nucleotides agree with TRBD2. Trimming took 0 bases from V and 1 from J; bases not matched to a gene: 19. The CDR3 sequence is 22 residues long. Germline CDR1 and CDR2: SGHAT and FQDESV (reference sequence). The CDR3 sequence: CASSLAPFTGGALTWNTGELFF. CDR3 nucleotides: TGTGCCAGCAGCTTAGCTCCCTTTACCGGGGGGGCACTAACTTGGAACACCGGGGAGCTGTTTTTT.

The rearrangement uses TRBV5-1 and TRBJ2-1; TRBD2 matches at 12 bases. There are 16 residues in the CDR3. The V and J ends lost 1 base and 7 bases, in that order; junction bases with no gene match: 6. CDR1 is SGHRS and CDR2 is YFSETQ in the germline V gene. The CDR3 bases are TGCGCCAGCAGCTTGAGGACTAGCGGGATAAGAAATGAGCAGTTCTTC. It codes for CASSLRTSGIRNEQFF.

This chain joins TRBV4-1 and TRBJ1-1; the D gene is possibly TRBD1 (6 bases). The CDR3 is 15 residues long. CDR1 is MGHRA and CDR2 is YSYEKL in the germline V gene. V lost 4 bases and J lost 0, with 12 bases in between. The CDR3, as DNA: TGCGCCAGCAGCCCCTGGCGGGACATGAACACTGAAGCTTTCTTT. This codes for CASSPWRDMNTEAFF.

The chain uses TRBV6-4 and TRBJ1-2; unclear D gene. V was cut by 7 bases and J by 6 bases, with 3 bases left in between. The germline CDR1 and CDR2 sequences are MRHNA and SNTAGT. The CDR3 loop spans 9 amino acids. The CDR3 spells CASNDGYTF. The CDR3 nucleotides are TGTGCCAGCAACGATGGCTACACCTTC.

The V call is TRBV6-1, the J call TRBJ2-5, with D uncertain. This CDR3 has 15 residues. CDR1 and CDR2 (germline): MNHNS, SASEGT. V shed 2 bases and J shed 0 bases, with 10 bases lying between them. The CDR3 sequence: CASSEQRMYQETQYF. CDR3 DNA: TGTGCCAGCAGTGAACAAAGGATGTACCAAGAGACCCAGTACTTC.

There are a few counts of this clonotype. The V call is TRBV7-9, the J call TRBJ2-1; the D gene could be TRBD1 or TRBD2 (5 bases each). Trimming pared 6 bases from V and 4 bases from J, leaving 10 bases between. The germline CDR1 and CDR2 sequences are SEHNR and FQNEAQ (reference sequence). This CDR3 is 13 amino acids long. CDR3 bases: TGTGCCAGCAGTCGAGGGGTTTACAATGAGCAGTTCTTC. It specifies CASSRGVYNEQFF.

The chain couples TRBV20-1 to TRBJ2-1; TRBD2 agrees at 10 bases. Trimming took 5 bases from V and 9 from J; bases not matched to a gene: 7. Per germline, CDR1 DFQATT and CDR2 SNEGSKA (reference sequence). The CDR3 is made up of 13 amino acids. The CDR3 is CSALLAGIGEQFF. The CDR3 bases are TGCAGTGCTCTACTAGCGGGAATAGGTGAGCAGTTCTTC.

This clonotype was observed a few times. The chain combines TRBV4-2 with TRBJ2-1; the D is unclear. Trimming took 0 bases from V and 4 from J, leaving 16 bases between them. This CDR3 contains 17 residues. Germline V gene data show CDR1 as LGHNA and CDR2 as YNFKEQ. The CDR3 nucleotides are TGTGCCAGCAGCCAAGAGGAGATGGGGAAGCTGTACAATGAGCAGTTCTTC. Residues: CASSQEEMGKLYNEQFF.

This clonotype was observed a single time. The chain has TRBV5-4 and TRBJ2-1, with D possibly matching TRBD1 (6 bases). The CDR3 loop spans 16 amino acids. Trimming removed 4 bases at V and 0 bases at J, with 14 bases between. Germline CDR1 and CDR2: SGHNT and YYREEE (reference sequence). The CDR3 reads CASSRVGASSYNEQFF. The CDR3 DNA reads TGTGCCAGCAGCCGTGTGGGGGCCAGCTCCTACAATGAGCAGTTCTTC.

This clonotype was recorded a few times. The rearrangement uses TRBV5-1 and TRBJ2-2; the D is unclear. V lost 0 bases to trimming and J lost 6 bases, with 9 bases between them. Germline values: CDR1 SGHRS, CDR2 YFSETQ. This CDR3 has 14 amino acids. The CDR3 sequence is CASSLVGDSGELFF. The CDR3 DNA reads TGCGCCAGCAGCTTGGTGGGTGATTCCGGGGAGCTGTTTTTT.

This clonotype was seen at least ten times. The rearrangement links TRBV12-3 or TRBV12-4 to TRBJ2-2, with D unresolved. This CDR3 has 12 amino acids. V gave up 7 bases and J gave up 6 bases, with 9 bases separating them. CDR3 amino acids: CASTPRSGELFF. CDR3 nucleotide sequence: TGTGCCAGCACCCCCCGCTCCGGGGAGCTGTTTTTT.

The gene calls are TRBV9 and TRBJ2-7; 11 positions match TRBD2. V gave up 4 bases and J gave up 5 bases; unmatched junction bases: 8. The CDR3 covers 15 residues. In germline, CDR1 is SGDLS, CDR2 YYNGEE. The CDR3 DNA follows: TGTGCCAGCAGCACCACTAGCGGGGGTTTCGACGAGCAGTACTTC. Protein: CASSTTSGGFDEQYF.

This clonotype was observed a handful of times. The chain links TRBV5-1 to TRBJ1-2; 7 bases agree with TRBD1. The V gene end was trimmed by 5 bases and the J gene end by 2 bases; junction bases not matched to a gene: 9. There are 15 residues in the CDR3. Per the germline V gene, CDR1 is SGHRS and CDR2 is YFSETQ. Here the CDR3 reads CASRRNRGANYGYTF. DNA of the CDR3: TGCGCCAGCAGAAGAAACAGGGGAGCAAACTATGGCTACACCTTC.